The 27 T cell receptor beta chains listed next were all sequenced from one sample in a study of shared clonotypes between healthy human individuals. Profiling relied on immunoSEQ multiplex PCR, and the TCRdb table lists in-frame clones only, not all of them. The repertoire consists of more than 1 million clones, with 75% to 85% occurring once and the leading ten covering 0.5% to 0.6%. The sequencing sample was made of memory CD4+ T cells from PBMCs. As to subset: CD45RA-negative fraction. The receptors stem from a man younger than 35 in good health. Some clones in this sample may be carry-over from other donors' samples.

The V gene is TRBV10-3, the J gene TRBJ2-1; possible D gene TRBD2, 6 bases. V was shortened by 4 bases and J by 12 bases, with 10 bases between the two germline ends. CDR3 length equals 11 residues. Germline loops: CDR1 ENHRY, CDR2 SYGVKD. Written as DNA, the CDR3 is TGTGCCATCAGTGTGGGCGGGACGCAGTTCTTC. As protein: CAISVGGTQFF.

As DNA, the CDR3 is TGTGCCAGCAGTACGAACGGGGAGGGAACTCCCTACGAGCAGTACTTC. The encoded protein is CASSTNGEGTPYEQYF. The chain is built from TRBV28 and TRBJ2-7; 7 positions agree with TRBD2. Germline V gene data show CDR1 as MDHEN and CDR2 as SYDVKM. Unmatched junction bases numbered 12, after V lost 5 bases and J lost 2 bases. The CDR3 consists of 16 residues.

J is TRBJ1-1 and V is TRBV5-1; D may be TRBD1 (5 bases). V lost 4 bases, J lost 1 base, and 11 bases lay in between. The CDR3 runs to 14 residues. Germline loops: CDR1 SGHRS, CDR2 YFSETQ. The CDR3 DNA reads TGCGCCAGCAGCCTGGGAGGGGAGAACACTGAAGCTTTCTTT. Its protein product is CASSLGGENTEAFF.

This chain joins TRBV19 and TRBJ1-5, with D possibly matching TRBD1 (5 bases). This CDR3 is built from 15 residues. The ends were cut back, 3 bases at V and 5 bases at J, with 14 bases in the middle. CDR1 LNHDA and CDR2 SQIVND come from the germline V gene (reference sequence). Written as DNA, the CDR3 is TGTGCCAGTAGTATGGAATTGGGGGGATATCAGCCCCAGCATTTT. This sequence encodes CASSMELGGYQPQHF.

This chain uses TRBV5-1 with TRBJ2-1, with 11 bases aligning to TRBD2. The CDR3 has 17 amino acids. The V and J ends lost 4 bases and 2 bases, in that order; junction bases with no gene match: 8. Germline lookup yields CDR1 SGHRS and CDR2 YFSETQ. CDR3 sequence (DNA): TGCGCCAGCAGCACGACCCTAGCGGGAGGTCCCTACAATGAGCAGTTCTTC. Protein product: CASSTTLAGGPYNEQFF. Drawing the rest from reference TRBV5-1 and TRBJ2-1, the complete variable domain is KAGVTQTPRYLIKTRGQQVTLSCSPISGHRSVSWYQQTPGQGLQFLFEYFSETQRNKGNFPGRFSGRQFSNSRSEMNVSTLELGDSALYLCASSTTLAGGPYNEQFFGPGTRLTVL.

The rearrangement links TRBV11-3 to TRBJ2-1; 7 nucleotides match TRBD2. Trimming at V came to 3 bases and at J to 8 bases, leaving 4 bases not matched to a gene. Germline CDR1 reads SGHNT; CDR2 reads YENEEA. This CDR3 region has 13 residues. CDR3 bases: TGTGCCAGCAGCTTGGGGAGGGCCGATGAGCAGTTCTTC. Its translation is CASSLGRADEQFF.

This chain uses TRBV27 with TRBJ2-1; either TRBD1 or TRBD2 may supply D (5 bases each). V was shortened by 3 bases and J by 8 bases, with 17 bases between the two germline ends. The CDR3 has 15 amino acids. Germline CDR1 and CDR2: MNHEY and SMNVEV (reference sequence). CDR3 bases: TGTGCCAGCAGTTTCCGGGACCCGGGTGGTCATGAGCAGTTCTTC. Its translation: CASSFRDPGGHEQFF.

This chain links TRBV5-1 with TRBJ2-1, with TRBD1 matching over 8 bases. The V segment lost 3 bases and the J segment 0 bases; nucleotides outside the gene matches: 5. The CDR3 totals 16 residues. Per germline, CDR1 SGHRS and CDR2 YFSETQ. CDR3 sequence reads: CASSWGQVGSYNEQFF. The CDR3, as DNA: TGCGCCAGCAGCTGGGGACAGGTTGGCTCCTACAATGAGCAGTTCTTC.

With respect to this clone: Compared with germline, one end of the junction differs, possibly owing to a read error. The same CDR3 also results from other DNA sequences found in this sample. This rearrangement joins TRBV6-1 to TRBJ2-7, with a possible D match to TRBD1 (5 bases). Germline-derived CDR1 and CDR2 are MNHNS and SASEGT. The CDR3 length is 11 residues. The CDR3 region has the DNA TGTGCCAGCACGGACGCCCTCAGGGCGGACTTC. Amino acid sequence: CASTDALRADF.

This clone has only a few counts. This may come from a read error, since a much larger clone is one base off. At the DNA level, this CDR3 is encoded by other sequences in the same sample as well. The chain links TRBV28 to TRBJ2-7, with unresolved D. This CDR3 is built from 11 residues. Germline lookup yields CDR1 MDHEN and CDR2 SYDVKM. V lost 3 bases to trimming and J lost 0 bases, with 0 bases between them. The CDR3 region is CASSFSYEQYF. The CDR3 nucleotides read TGTGCCAGCAGTTTCTCCTACGAGCAGTACTTC.

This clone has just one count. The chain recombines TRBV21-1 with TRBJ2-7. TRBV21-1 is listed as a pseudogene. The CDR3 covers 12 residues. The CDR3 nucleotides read TGTGCCAGCAGCACGACCCTTTACGAGCAGTACTTC. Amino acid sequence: CASSTTLYEQYF.

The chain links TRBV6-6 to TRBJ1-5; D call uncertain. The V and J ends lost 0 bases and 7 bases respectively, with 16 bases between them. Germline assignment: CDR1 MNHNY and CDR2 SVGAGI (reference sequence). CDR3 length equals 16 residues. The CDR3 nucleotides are TGTGCCAGCAGTTACTCTAAAGGACGAGGAATGCAGCCCCAGCATTTT. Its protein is CASSYSKGRGMQPQHF.

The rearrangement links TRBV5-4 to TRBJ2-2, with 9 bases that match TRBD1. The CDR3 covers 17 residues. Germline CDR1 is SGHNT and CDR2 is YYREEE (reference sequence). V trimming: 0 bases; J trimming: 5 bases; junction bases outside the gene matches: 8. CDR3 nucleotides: TGTGCCAGCAGCTTGGGGGGGACAGGGATAAAGACCGGGGAGCTGTTTTTT. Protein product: CASSLGGTGIKTGELFF.

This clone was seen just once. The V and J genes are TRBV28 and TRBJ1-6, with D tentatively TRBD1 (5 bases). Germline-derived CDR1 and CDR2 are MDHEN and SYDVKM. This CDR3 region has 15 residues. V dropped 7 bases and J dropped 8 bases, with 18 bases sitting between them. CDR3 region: CASIAGDEAHSPLHF. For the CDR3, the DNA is TGTGCCAGCATCGCGGGGGATGAGGCCCATTCACCCCTCCACTTT. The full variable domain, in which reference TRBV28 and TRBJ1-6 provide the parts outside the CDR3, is DVKVTQSSRYLVKRTGEKVFLECVQDMDHENMFWYRQDPGLGLRLIYFSYDVKMKEKGDIPEGYSVSREKKERFSLILESASTNQTSMYLCASIAGDEAHSPLHFGNGTRLTVT.

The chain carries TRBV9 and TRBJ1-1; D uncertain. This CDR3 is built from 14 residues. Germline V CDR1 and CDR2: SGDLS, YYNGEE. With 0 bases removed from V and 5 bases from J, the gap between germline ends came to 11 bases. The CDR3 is CASSVDGGETEAFF. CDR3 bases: TGTGCCAGCAGCGTAGATGGCGGGGAGACTGAAGCTTTCTTT.

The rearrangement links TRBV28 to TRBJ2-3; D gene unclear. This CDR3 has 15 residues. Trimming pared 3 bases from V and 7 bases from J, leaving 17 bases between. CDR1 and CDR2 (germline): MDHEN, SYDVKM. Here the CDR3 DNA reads TGTGCCAGCAGTTTGCTAGAGTCCAATCTGCATACGCAGTATTTT. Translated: CASSLLESNLHTQYF.

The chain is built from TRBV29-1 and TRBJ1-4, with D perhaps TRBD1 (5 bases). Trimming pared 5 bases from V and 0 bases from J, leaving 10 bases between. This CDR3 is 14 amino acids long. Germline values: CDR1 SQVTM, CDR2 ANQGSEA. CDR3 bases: TGCAGCGTTTCGATGGGGGCAACTAATGAAAAACTGTTTTTT. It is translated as CSVSMGATNEKLFF.

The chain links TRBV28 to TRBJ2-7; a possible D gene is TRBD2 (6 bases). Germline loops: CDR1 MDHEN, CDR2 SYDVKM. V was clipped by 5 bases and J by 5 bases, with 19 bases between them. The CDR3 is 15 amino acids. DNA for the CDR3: TGTGCCAGCAGTGATCCAAGCTGGGAGGTAGACGAGCAGTACTTC. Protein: CASSDPSWEVDEQYF.

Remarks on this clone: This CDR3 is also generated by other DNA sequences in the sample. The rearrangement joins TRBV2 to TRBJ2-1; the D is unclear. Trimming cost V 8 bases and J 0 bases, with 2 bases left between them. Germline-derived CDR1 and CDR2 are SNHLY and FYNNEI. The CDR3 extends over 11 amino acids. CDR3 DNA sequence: TGTGCCAGCTCCTCCTACAATGAGCAGTTCTTC. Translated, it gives CASSSYNEQFF.

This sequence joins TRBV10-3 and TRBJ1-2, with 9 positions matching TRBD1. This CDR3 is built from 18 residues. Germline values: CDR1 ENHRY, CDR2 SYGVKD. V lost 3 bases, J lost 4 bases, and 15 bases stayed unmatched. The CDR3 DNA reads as TGTGCCATCAGTGACCCACAGGGGGCCCCAAGGCGAGGCTATGGCTACACCTTC. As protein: CAISDPQGAPRRGYGYTF.

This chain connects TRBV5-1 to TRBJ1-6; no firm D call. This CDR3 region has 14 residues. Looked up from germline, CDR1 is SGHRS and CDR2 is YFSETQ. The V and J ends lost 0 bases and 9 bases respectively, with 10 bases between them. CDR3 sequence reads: CASSLAQTGSPLHF. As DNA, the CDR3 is TGCGCCAGCAGCTTGGCCCAAACGGGTTCACCCCTCCACTTT.

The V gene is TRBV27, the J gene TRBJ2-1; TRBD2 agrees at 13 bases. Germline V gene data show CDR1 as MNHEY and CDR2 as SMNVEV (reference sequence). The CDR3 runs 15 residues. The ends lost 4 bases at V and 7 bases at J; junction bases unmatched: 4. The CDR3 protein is CASSSGLAGNNEQFF. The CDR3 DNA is TGTGCCAGCAGTTCGGGACTAGCGGGAAATAATGAGCAGTTCTTC.

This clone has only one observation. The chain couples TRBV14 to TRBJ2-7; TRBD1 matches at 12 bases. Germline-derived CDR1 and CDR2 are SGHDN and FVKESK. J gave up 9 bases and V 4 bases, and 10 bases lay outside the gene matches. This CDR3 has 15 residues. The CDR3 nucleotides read TGTGCCAGCAGCCGAGGGACAGGGGGCCACCTGGGGCAGTACTTC. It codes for CASSRGTGGHLGQYF.

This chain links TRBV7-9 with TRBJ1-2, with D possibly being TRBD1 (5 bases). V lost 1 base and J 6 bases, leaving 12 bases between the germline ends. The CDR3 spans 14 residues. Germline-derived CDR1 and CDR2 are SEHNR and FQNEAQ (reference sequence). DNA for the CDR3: TGTGCCAGCAGCTTAGAGGGGCCAGGGAATGGCTACACCTTC. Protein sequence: CASSLEGPGNGYTF.

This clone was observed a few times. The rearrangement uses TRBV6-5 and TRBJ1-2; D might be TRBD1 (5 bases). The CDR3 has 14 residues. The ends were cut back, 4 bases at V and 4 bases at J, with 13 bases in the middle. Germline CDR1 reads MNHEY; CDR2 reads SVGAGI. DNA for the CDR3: TGTGCCAGCAGTTTCACGGGGGGGGGCTATGGCTACACCTTC. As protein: CASSFTGGGYGYTF.

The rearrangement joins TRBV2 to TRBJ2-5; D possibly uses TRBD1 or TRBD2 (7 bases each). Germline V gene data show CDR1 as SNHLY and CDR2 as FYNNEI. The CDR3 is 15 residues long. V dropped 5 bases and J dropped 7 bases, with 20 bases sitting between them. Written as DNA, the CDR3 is TGTGCCAGCAGTCCTCAGGGGGGGGAGGTTACGACCCAGTACTTC. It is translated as CASSPQGGEVTTQYF.

In DNA form, the CDR3 reads TGTGCCAGCAGCCCAGAGGGACTAGCGGGGTACAATGAGCAGTTCTTC. The encoded protein is CASSPEGLAGYNEQFF. The chain uses TRBV7-9 and TRBJ2-1; 13 bases agree with TRBD2. Trimming at V came to 5 bases and at J to 4 bases, leaving 5 bases not matched to a gene. From germline, CDR1 is SEHNR and CDR2 FQNEAQ (reference sequence). CDR3 length equals 16 residues.